The text below deals with one T cell receptor (beta chain). The target antigen is unknown. These data come from a study of cytomegalovirus exposure and HLA in healthy donors. Study-wide background: A prior analysis found 117 million unique TCR beta sequences from 150 million to 200 million T cells. Findings and limits, study-wide: An analysis was carried out later, and it reportedly showed fewer N-insertions in an Asian-associated ancestry cluster than the roughly 700-donor mean.

V shed 4 bases and J 6 bases; nucleotides not matched to a gene: 5. CDR3 length: 15 amino acids. It was with 60 Vbeta and 13 Jbeta primers that the PCR ran. Some clones are missing from TCRdb's copy, which holds only in-frame ones; the method was immunoSEQ multiplex PCR. The sample carries roughly 240,000 clones, roughly 81% recorded once. The gene calls are TRBV23-1 and TRBJ2-2, with 10 bases aligning to TRBD2. TRBV23-1 is labeled an ORF, and its function is uncertain. This sequence was found in a girl aged 2 to 9 in good health and CMV-seronegative. The sequenced sample consisted of PBMCs. DNA for the CDR3: TGCGCCAGCAGTCGGATCCTAGCGGGAGCCGGGGAGCTGTTTTTT. It yields the protein CASSRILAGAGELFF.